A single sample is the source of the 31 T cell receptor beta chains below, sequenced in a study of blood T cell repertoires in COVID-19. Clones were sequenced by immunoSEQ multiplex PCR, and TCRdb holds only the in-frame ones, with some missing. The sample shows over 75,000 clones, under 80% of them seen only once. Source material: peripheral blood. These TCRs come from a human donor in a cohort sampled during active COVID-19.

This sequence joins TRBV30 and TRBJ2-1; TRBD2 matches 7 bases. V lost 8 bases and J lost 10; bases outside the gene matches: 14. CDR3 length equals 13 residues. Germline values: CDR1 GTSNPN, CDR2 SVGIG (reference sequence). CDR3: CAASGAGAREQFF. The CDR3, as DNA: TGTGCCGCCAGCGGGGCGGGAGCCCGGGAGCAGTTCTTC.

This rearrangement joins TRBV7-6 to TRBJ2-7; the D gene is possibly TRBD1 (7 bases). This CDR3 is built from 14 residues. Germline lookup yields CDR1 SGHVS and CDR2 FNYEAQ. V was cut by 2 bases and J by 2 bases, with 10 bases left in between. The CDR3: CASSLQGGPYEQYF. The CDR3 DNA sequence: TGTGCCAGCAGCTTACAGGGGGGCCCCTACGAGCAGTACTTC.

The chain combines TRBV13 with TRBJ2-2, with unresolved D. The CDR3 contains 14 residues. V lost 1 base to trimming and J lost 1 base, with 4 bases between them. Germline V gene lookup returns CDR1 PRHDT and CDR2 FYEKMQ (reference sequence). The CDR3 DNA reads as TGTGCCAGCAGCTTAGACAGGAACACCGGGGAGCTGTTTTTT. It specifies CASSLDRNTGELFF.

The chain couples TRBV11-2 to TRBJ2-5, with 8 positions matching TRBD1. Germline V gene data show CDR1 as SGHAT and CDR2 as FQNNGV. The CDR3 covers 16 residues. J gave up 5 bases and V 4 bases, and 12 bases lay outside the gene matches. The CDR3: CASSSYLSGGGETQYF. The CDR3 nucleotides are TGTGCCAGCAGCTCCTACCTCTCAGGGGGCGGTGAGACCCAGTACTTC.

This clone showed up just once. This chain joins TRBV19 and TRBJ2-7; D uncertain. This CDR3 comprises 13 residues. The V gene lost 2 bases and the J gene lost 6 bases, with 11 bases spanning the gap. The germline V gene encodes CDR1 LNHDA and CDR2 SQIVND (reference sequence). CDR3 residues: CASSISLGLEQYV. DNA for the CDR3: TGTGCCAGTAGTATATCCCTGGGCCTCGAGCAGTACGTC.

The chain couples TRBV4-2 to TRBJ2-5, with unresolved D. The CDR3 runs 14 residues. The V gene's germline CDR1 is LGHNA and CDR2 YNFKEQ. V was pared by 1 base and J by 5 bases, with 11 bases between. CDR3 bases: TGTGCCAGCAGCCAAGCCACGACCGGGGAGACCCAGTACTTC. Translated: CASSQATTGETQYF.

Only a few counts were recorded for this clone. The rearrangement joins TRBV15 to TRBJ1-1; TRBD1 agrees at 10 bases. The CDR3 sequence is 19 residues long. V lost 3 bases, J lost 1 base, and 14 bases stayed unmatched. Germline CDR1 is LNHNV and CDR2 is YYDKDF (reference sequence). The CDR3 here is CATSRGILTGQGRNTEAFF. CDR3 DNA: TGTGCCACCAGCAGGGGGATACTGACGGGACAGGGGAGGAACACTGAAGCTTTCTTT.

The chain joins TRBV5-1 to TRBJ1-1; D may be TRBD1 (6 bases). The CDR3 loop spans 14 amino acids. The germline V gene has CDR1 SGHRS and CDR2 YFSETQ. The V and J ends lost 4 bases and 3 bases respectively, with 13 bases between them. CDR3: CASSTYRVDTEAFF. The CDR3 bases are TGCGCCAGCAGCACTTACAGGGTTGACACTGAAGCTTTCTTT.

With respect to this clone: Other nucleotide sequences from this sample produce the same CDR3. The chain is built from TRBV5-1 and TRBJ2-3; 14 nucleotides line up with TRBD2. The V segment lost 3 bases and the J segment 5 bases; nucleotides outside the gene matches: 2. Germline CDR1 is SGHRS and CDR2 is YFSETQ. There are 15 residues in the CDR3. CDR3: CASSSGTSGGDTQYF. For the CDR3, the DNA is TGCGCCAGCAGCTCCGGGACTAGCGGGGGAGATACGCAGTATTTT.

This clone was counted between two and nine times. V is TRBV12-3 or TRBV12-4 and J is TRBJ2-1; TRBD1 agrees at 8 bases. The J segment lost 7 bases and the V segment lost 11 bases, leaving 7 bases of the junction unmatched. This CDR3 has 12 residues. The CDR3 DNA reads TGTGCCCTGAAGAGGACAGGGAATGAGCAGTTCTTC. The encoded protein is CALKRTGNEQFF.

The sample holds one count of this clone. V and J are TRBV2 and TRBJ2-3, with D perhaps TRBD1 (5 bases). V lost 6 bases to trimming and J lost 6 bases, with 10 bases between them. Germline V gives CDR1 SNHLY, CDR2 FYNNEI. This CDR3 has 12 residues. This chain's CDR3 is CASSQRGDTQYF. CDR3 sequence (DNA): TGTGCCAGCAGCCAAAGGGGCGATACGCAGTATTTT.

This sequence joins TRBV5-4 and TRBJ2-7; D possibly corresponds to TRBD2 (6 bases). V was trimmed by 3 bases and J by 3 bases, leaving 16 bases between them. Germline loops: CDR1 SGHNT, CDR2 YYREEE (reference sequence). The CDR3 loop spans 15 amino acids. CDR3 coding DNA: TGTGCCAGCAGCTCGCACATCTTCGGGGGCTACGAGCAGTACTTC. It is translated as CASSSHIFGGYEQYF.

This clone was detected only a few times. This chain's CDR3 is CASSGWTGGTDTQYF. In nucleotides, the CDR3 is TGTGCCAGCAGCGGATGGACAGGGGGCACAGATACGCAGTATTTT. The V call is TRBV9, the J call TRBJ2-3; 9 nucleotides agree with TRBD1. The CDR3 is made up of 15 amino acids. Germline V CDR1 and CDR2: SGDLS, YYNGEE. The V gene end was trimmed by 3 bases and the J gene end by 1 base; junction bases not matched to a gene: 3.

The chain uses TRBV5-4 and TRBJ2-7; a weak D match, TRBD2 (6 bases). The V and J ends lost 2 bases and 7 bases respectively, with 7 bases between them. Germline V gene data show CDR1 as SGHNT and CDR2 as YYREEE (reference sequence). The CDR3 loop spans 11 amino acids. The CDR3 sequence is CASSFGGEQYF. As DNA, the CDR3 is TGTGCCAGCAGCTTCGGGGGAGAGCAGTACTTC. Full variable domain (remainder filled in from reference TRBV5-4 and TRBJ2-7): ETGVTQSPTHLIKTRGQQVTLRCSSQSGHNTVSWYQQALGQGPQFIFQYYREEENGRGNFPPRFSGLQFPNYSSELNVNALELDDSALYLCASSFGGEQYFGPGTRLTVT.

The rearrangement links TRBV24-1 to TRBJ2-1; possibly TRBD1 for D (5 bases). V dropped 0 bases and J dropped 7 bases, with 18 bases sitting between them. Germline assignment: CDR1 KGHDR and CDR2 SFDVKD. The CDR3 sequence is 17 residues long. The CDR3, as DNA: TGTGCCACCAGTGATTTGCCCCCCAGGGTCATGGCAAATGAGCAGTTCTTC. Translated, it gives CATSDLPPRVMANEQFF.

This chain links TRBV11-3 with TRBJ1-3, with D hard to call. CDR3 length equals 11 residues. Trimming took 3 bases from V and 12 from J, leaving 9 bases between them. Germline CDR1 SGHNT, CDR2 YENEEA. The CDR3 DNA follows: TGTGCCAGCAGCTTCTCGGGAATCATATATTTT. Translation: CASSFSGIIYF. The full variable domain, completed using reference TRBV11-3 and TRBJ1-3, is EAGVVQSPRYKIIEKKQPVAFWCNPISGHNTLYWYLQNLGQGPELLIRYENEEAVDDSQLPKDRFSAERLKGVDSTLKIQPAELGDSAVYLCASSFSGIIYFGEGSWLTVV.

The chain carries TRBV5-4 and TRBJ2-3; D possibly corresponds to TRBD2 (6 bases). This CDR3 has 15 residues. Germline CDR1 reads SGHNT; CDR2 reads YYREEE (reference sequence). The germline V and J ends were trimmed by 1 base and 2 bases, with 11 bases remaining between them. In nucleotides, the CDR3 is TGTGCCAGCAGCTTGACCAGCGGGTTCACAGATACGCAGTATTTT. Amino acids: CASSLTSGFTDTQYF.

The chain recombines TRBV27 with TRBJ2-7, with 11 bases that match TRBD2. This CDR3 contains 15 residues. V dropped 7 bases and J dropped 1; count of bases not matched to a gene: 6. Per germline, CDR1 MNHEY and CDR2 SMNVEV (reference sequence). This CDR3 reads CASTYGTSGSYEQYF. The CDR3 DNA reads TGTGCCAGCACGTACGGGACTAGCGGTTCCTACGAGCAGTACTTC.

The chain carries TRBV2 and TRBJ1-1, with 9 nucleotides matching TRBD1. V lost 7 bases to trimming and J lost 8 bases; unmatched junction nucleotides: 2. Germline V lookup: CDR1 SNHLY, CDR2 FYNNEI. This CDR3 is built from 11 residues. The CDR3 here is CASMGTGEAFF. CDR3 in DNA: TGTGCCAGCATGGGGACAGGGGAAGCTTTCTTT.

The CDR3 nucleotides read TGTGCCAGCAGCTCCTCAAACAGGGGGGAAAAACTGTTTTTT. As protein: CASSSSNRGEKLFF. The rearrangement joins TRBV7-2 to TRBJ1-4; 8 bases agree with TRBD1. CDR1 is SGHTA and CDR2 is FQGNSA in the germline V gene. The CDR3 length is 14 residues. Trimming took 4 bases from V and 8 from J; bases not matched to a gene: 6.

The chain is built from TRBV19 and TRBJ2-1; 9 nucleotides line up with TRBD1. The V and J ends lost 1 base and 1 base, in that order; junction bases with no gene match: 5. Germline CDR1 is LNHDA and CDR2 is SQIVND (reference sequence). The CDR3 runs to 17 residues. CDR3 sequence reads: CASSIGTGEGSYNEQFF. CDR3 coding DNA: TGTGCCAGTAGTATAGGGACAGGGGAGGGTTCCTACAATGAGCAGTTCTTC.

In its sample, this clone was seen once. The CDR3 region is CAIEAAMNTEAFF. The CDR3 DNA reads as TGTGCCATCGAGGCAGCCATGAACACTGAAGCTTTCTTT. This chain joins TRBV10-3 and TRBJ1-1; D is unresolved. The CDR3 runs to 13 residues. Germline CDR1 reads ENHRY; CDR2 reads SYGVKD. With 8 bases removed from V and 0 bases from J, the gap between germline ends came to 10 bases.

This chain uses TRBV6-5 with TRBJ1-4; TRBD1 matches at 11 bases. This CDR3 spans 15 amino acids. Germline V CDR1 and CDR2: MNHEY, SVGAGI. The ends lost 4 bases at V and 7 bases at J; junction bases unmatched: 5. Here the CDR3 DNA reads TGTGCCAGCAGTTCCGCGGGACAGGGGGGTGAAAAACTGTTTTTT. This translates into CASSSAGQGGEKLFF.

V usage is TRBV5-4 and J usage is TRBJ2-1; possibly TRBD2 for D (6 bases). Germline V lookup: CDR1 SGHNT, CDR2 YYREEE (reference sequence). V was pared by 0 bases and J by 7 bases, with 14 bases between. The length of the CDR3 is 15 residues. For the CDR3, the DNA is TGTGCCAGCAGCTTGGCCGGGACTTCGATTAATGAGCAGTTCTTC. Its protein is CASSLAGTSINEQFF.

The CDR3 DNA sequence: TGTGCCAGCAGCAAATCCGGACAGGGGGGCAATGAGCAGTTCTTC. It is translated as CASSKSGQGGNEQFF. This chain connects TRBV7-9 to TRBJ2-1; 10 nucleotides line up with TRBD1. The CDR3 is 15 amino acids. Germline V gene data show CDR1 as SEHNR and CDR2 as FQNEAQ (reference sequence). V lost 5 bases to trimming and J lost 6 bases; unmatched junction nucleotides: 7.

The chain recombines TRBV18 with TRBJ1-2, with D unclear. There are 13 residues in the CDR3. The germline V and J ends were trimmed by 8 bases and 10 bases, with 20 bases remaining between them. In germline, CDR1 is KGHSH, CDR2 LQKENI. The DNA for the CDR3 is TGTGCCAGCCACCCTCGGGGAGAGGAAATCTACACCTTC. This translates into CASHPRGEEIYTF.

The chain has TRBV4-2 and TRBJ2-7; 12 bases line up with TRBD1. The CDR3 runs to 17 residues. Germline V gene lookup returns CDR1 LGHNA and CDR2 YNFKEQ. V was pared by 3 bases and J by 4 bases, with 10 bases of the junction left unmatched. In nucleotides, the CDR3 is TGTGCCAGCAGCCAGAATGGGGGGACAGGGGGCTTGTACGAGCAGTACTTC. Its protein is CASSQNGGTGGLYEQYF.

This clone was picked up a small number of times. The V call is TRBV27, the J call TRBJ1-5; possibly TRBD1 for D (5 bases). The V gene's germline CDR1 is MNHEY and CDR2 SMNVEV (reference sequence). The CDR3 runs 17 residues. The V end lost 0 bases, the J end lost 9 bases, and 21 bases lay between the germline ends. CDR3 amino acids: CASSLSLPRGYVGPQHF. The CDR3 DNA reads TGTGCCAGCAGTTTATCCCTTCCCCGGGGGTATGTTGGGCCCCAGCATTTT.

The rearrangement joins TRBV7-9 to TRBJ2-7, with D maybe TRBD1 (6 bases). CDR3 length: 16 amino acids. Germline CDR1 reads SEHNR; CDR2 reads FQNEAQ (reference sequence). Trimming cost V 5 bases and J 0 bases, with 17 bases left between them. CDR3 nucleotide sequence: TGTGCCAGCAGCGGCCCACAGGGAACAAGCTCCTACGAGCAGTACGTC. The encoded protein is CASSGPQGTSSYEQYV.

This chain connects TRBV5-4 to TRBJ1-3; D is unresolved. Trimming shortened V by 4 bases and J by 4 bases, and 12 bases separated the two germline ends. The CDR3 totals 14 residues. The germline V gene has CDR1 SGHNT and CDR2 YYREEE (reference sequence). The CDR3 DNA reads TGTGCCAGCAGCGGGGAGGATCCCGGAAACACCATATATTTT. This translates into CASSGEDPGNTIYF.

This chain connects TRBV11-2 to TRBJ2-7, with TRBD2 matching 7 bases. The CDR3 is made up of 14 amino acids. V gave up 5 bases and J gave up 6 bases; unmatched junction bases: 10. Germline V gives CDR1 SGHAT, CDR2 FQNNGV. The DNA for the CDR3 is TGTGCCAGCAGCCCTACCGGACTAGAGGCCGAGCAGTACGTC. Amino acids: CASSPTGLEAEQYV.